Listed below are T cell receptor beta chains from one sample, sequenced in a study of blood T cell repertoires in COVID-19. Profiling relied on immunoSEQ multiplex PCR, and the TCRdb table lists in-frame clones only, not all of them. The data hold fewer than 70,000 clones, with 80% to 90% observed a single time. The specimen was peripheral blood. Every receptor here comes from a woman aged 55-70 years with acute or convalescent COVID-19. The CDR3 runs from the conserved cysteine through the conserved F or W. The order of the fields is V gene, D gene, J gene, clone size, CDR3 DNA, CDR3 protein. D genes are given only for firm matches. Some rows have no size entry. The others give once, few or many, or a class for an expanded clone.

v_gene: TRBV5-1; d_gene: -; j_gene: TRBJ1-5; abundance: -; CDR3nt: TGCGCCAGCAGCGGGAAAGCGGACAGCGGCCAGCCCCAGCATTTT; CDR3aa: CASSGKADSGQPQHF
v_gene: TRBV4-2; d_gene: TRBD2; j_gene: TRBJ2-1; abundance: -; CDR3nt: TGTGCCAGCAGCCAATTACTAGCGCGCTCCTACAATGAGCAGTTCTTC; CDR3aa: CASSQLLARSYNEQFF
v_gene: TRBV28; d_gene: -; j_gene: TRBJ1-4; abundance: -; CDR3nt: TGTGCCAGCAGTTTTAAATCTAAGTGGAATGAAAAACTGTTTTTT; CDR3aa: CASSFKSKWNEKLFF
v_gene: TRBV3-1/TRBV3-2; d_gene: -; j_gene: TRBJ2-5; abundance: -; CDR3nt: TGTGCCAGCAGCCAGCAGACTAGCCAAGAGACCCAGTACTTC; CDR3aa: CASSQQTSQETQYF
v_gene: TRBV29-1; d_gene: TRBD1; j_gene: TRBJ2-2; abundance: -; CDR3nt: TGCAGCGTTGGATCTGGACAGGGAGCCGGGGAGCTGTTTTTT; CDR3aa: CSVGSGQGAGELFF
v_gene: TRBV18; d_gene: TRBD1; j_gene: TRBJ2-2; abundance: -; CDR3nt: TGTGCCAGCTCACCACTCGGACAGGGGGCGAACACCGGGGAGCTGTTTTTT; CDR3aa: CASSPLGQGANTGELFF
v_gene: TRBV2; d_gene: -; j_gene: TRBJ2-1; abundance: -; CDR3nt: TGTGCCAGCAGTGTCCTATCCTTGGGTAGCGGTTACAATGAGCAGTTCTTC; CDR3aa: CASSVLSLGSGYNEQFF
v_gene: TRBV28; d_gene: -; j_gene: TRBJ1-4; abundance: -; CDR3nt: TGTGCCAGCAGTTCCGGACAGCACTTTAATGAAAAACTGTTTTTT; CDR3aa: CASSSGQHFNEKLFF
v_gene: TRBV7-9; d_gene: -; j_gene: TRBJ1-4; abundance: -; CDR3nt: TGTGCCAGCAGCCCTGGGGGGTTGGGAAAACTGTTTTTT; CDR3aa: CASSPGGLGKLFF
v_gene: TRBV3-1/TRBV3-2; d_gene: -; j_gene: TRBJ1-2; abundance: -; CDR3nt: TGTGCCAGCAGCCAAGTCTCCAGGGCGCATGGCTACACCTTC; CDR3aa: CASSQVSRAHGYTF
v_gene: TRBV12-3/TRBV12-4; d_gene: -; j_gene: TRBJ2-5; abundance: once; CDR3nt: TGTGCCAGCGAAAGCAACAGCCAAGAGACCCAGTACTTC; CDR3aa: CASESNSQETQYF
v_gene: TRBV7-2; d_gene: -; j_gene: TRBJ1-1; abundance: -; CDR3nt: TGTGCCAGCAGCTCCCAGACAGGGAACACTGAAGCTTTCTTT; CDR3aa: CASSSQTGNTEAFF
v_gene: TRBV4-1; d_gene: TRBD1; j_gene: TRBJ1-3; abundance: -; CDR3nt: TGCGCCAGCAGCCACCCATCGACAGGGGCTGGAAACACCATATATTTT; CDR3aa: CASSHPSTGAGNTIYF
v_gene: TRBV12-3/TRBV12-4; d_gene: -; j_gene: TRBJ1-2; abundance: -; CDR3nt: TGTGCCAGCCGAGGAGACGGGGAATATGGCTACACCTTC; CDR3aa: CASRGDGEYGYTF
v_gene: TRBV5-6; d_gene: -; j_gene: TRBJ1-1; abundance: -; CDR3nt: TGTGCCAGCAGAGAGCTCAAAAACACTGAAGCTTTCTTT; CDR3aa: CASRELKNTEAFF
v_gene: TRBV6-2/TRBV6-3; d_gene: -; j_gene: TRBJ2-7; abundance: few; CDR3nt: TGTGCCAGCAGTTACTCGGGCCAGGGCGCGCAGTACTTC; CDR3aa: CASSYSGQGAQYF
v_gene: TRBV3-1/TRBV3-2; d_gene: TRBD1; j_gene: TRBJ1-2; abundance: -; CDR3nt: TGTGCTAGCAGCCAAGAGGGACAGATTAACTATGGCTACACCTTC; CDR3aa: CASSQEGQINYGYTF
v_gene: TRBV5-1; d_gene: TRBD1; j_gene: TRBJ1-6; abundance: -; CDR3nt: TGCGCCAGCAGCGACGGACAGGGATATAATTCACCCCTCCACTTT; CDR3aa: CASSDGQGYNSPLHF
v_gene: TRBV3-1/TRBV3-2; d_gene: -; j_gene: TRBJ1-3; abundance: -; CDR3nt: TGTGCCAGCAGCCAAGGGAGAGGGAGTGGAAACACCATATATTTT; CDR3aa: CASSQGRGSGNTIYF
v_gene: TRBV28; d_gene: -; j_gene: TRBJ1-2; abundance: many; CDR3nt: TGTGCCAGCAGTTTACGGAGGATCTATGGCTACACCTTC; CDR3aa: CASSLRRIYGYTF
v_gene: TRBV3-1/TRBV3-2; d_gene: -; j_gene: TRBJ1-3; abundance: -; CDR3nt: TGTGCCAGCAGGGCGGGAACTGGAAACACCATATATTTT; CDR3aa: CASRAGTGNTIYF
v_gene: TRBV28; d_gene: -; j_gene: TRBJ1-6; abundance: once; CDR3nt: TGTGCCAGCAGGACGGGGACCGGGAGGGGGACAAATTCACCCCTCCACTTT; CDR3aa: CASRTGTGRGTNSPLHF
v_gene: TRBV27; d_gene: -; j_gene: TRBJ1-1; abundance: -; CDR3nt: TGTGCCAGCAGTCCGCAGGTGAACACTGAAGCTTTCTTT; CDR3aa: CASSPQVNTEAFF
v_gene: TRBV3-1/TRBV3-2; d_gene: -; j_gene: TRBJ1-1; abundance: -; CDR3nt: TGTGCCAGCAGCCAGGAACAGGGAAACACTGAAGCTTTCTTT; CDR3aa: CASSQEQGNTEAFF
v_gene: TRBV5-1; d_gene: -; j_gene: TRBJ2-7; abundance: -; CDR3nt: TGCGCCAGCAGCTCGTTGGGCGGGGACTACGAGCAGTACTTC; CDR3aa: CASSSLGGDYEQYF
v_gene: TRBV19; d_gene: -; j_gene: TRBJ1-2; abundance: -; CDR3nt: TGTGCCAGTAGCAAGAAAAGACCCGGAGGGCTCTATGGCTACACCTTC; CDR3aa: CASSKKRPGGLYGYTF
v_gene: TRBV18; d_gene: -; j_gene: TRBJ2-3; abundance: -; CDR3nt: TGTGCCAGCTCATTCGAGAGGGTTCCAGATACGCAGTATTTT; CDR3aa: CASSFERVPDTQYF
v_gene: TRBV5-1; d_gene: TRBD2; j_gene: TRBJ2-1; abundance: once; CDR3nt: TGCGCCAGCAGCCCAACGACTAGCGGGAGCTCCTACAATGAGCAGTTCTTC; CDR3aa: CASSPTTSGSSYNEQFF
v_gene: TRBV10-3; d_gene: TRBD1; j_gene: TRBJ1-3; abundance: -; CDR3nt: TGTGCCATCAGGAGGGGGACAGGGACCTCTGGAAACACCATATATTTT; CDR3aa: CAIRRGTGTSGNTIYF
v_gene: TRBV4-2; d_gene: TRBD2; j_gene: TRBJ2-4; abundance: few; CDR3nt: TGTGCCAGCAGCCAAGACTCTAGCGGGACGGTCAAAAACATTCAGTACTTC; CDR3aa: CASSQDSSGTVKNIQYF
v_gene: TRBV7-2; d_gene: -; j_gene: TRBJ1-2; abundance: -; CDR3nt: TGTGCCAGCAGCTTAGGCGGCGACTATGGCTACACCTTC; CDR3aa: CASSLGGDYGYTF
v_gene: TRBV10-1; d_gene: -; j_gene: TRBJ1-1; abundance: -; CDR3nt: TGCGCCAGCGTCCCTGAACAGGGATCCACTGAAGCTTTCTTT; CDR3aa: CASVPEQGSTEAFF
v_gene: TRBV9; d_gene: -; j_gene: TRBJ2-5; abundance: -; CDR3nt: TGTGCCAGCAGCCCTAGCGCTCAAGAGACCCAGTACTTC; CDR3aa: CASSPSAQETQYF
v_gene: TRBV5-4; d_gene: -; j_gene: TRBJ2-2; abundance: -; CDR3nt: TGTGCCAGCAGCCCGAACAGCGGCTCGAACACCGGGGAGCTGTTTTTT; CDR3aa: CASSPNSGSNTGELFF
v_gene: TRBV30; d_gene: TRBD1; j_gene: TRBJ2-7; abundance: -; CDR3nt: TGTGCCTGGGATTGGGGGACAGGGGGCTCCGAGCAGTACTTC; CDR3aa: CAWDWGTGGSEQYF
v_gene: TRBV10-3; d_gene: -; j_gene: TRBJ1-1; abundance: few; CDR3nt: TGTGCCATCAGTGGACAAGGGAGCACTGAAGCTTTCTTT; CDR3aa: CAISGQGSTEAFF
v_gene: TRBV12-3/TRBV12-4; d_gene: -; j_gene: TRBJ1-6; abundance: -; CDR3nt: TGTGCCAGCAGCTCGGCGGGGAGGGTACCCCTCCACTTT; CDR3aa: CASSSAGRVPLHF
v_gene: TRBV19; d_gene: -; j_gene: TRBJ1-1; abundance: once; CDR3nt: TGTGCCAGTAGTAGACTCTCCCGGGACACTGAAGCTTTCTTT; CDR3aa: CASSRLSRDTEAFF
v_gene: TRBV18; d_gene: -; j_gene: TRBJ1-1; abundance: -; CDR3nt: TGTGCCAGCTCACCACTCCGACAGACTGAAGCTTTCTTT; CDR3aa: CASSPLRQTEAFF
v_gene: TRBV30; d_gene: -; j_gene: TRBJ1-1; abundance: -; CDR3nt: TGTGCCTGGAGTCGTAAGGTCGCGGCGATCACTGAAGCTTTCTTT; CDR3aa: CAWSRKVAAITEAFF
v_gene: TRBV4-1; d_gene: -; j_gene: TRBJ2-1; abundance: -; CDR3nt: TGCGCCAGCAGTTCCCCTCGTGCGCGTTACAATGAGCAGTTCTTC; CDR3aa: CASSSPRARYNEQFF
v_gene: TRBV19; d_gene: -; j_gene: TRBJ1-5; abundance: -; CDR3nt: TGTGCCAGTAACCAGAGTCGCGCGTCCCGGGGGGCAAGCAATCAGCCCCAGCATTTT; CDR3aa: CASNQSRASRGASNQPQHF
v_gene: TRBV19; d_gene: -; j_gene: TRBJ2-7; abundance: -; CDR3nt: TGTGCCAGTAGTATAAGACCACAGAACTACGAGCAGTACTTC; CDR3aa: CASSIRPQNYEQYF
v_gene: TRBV19; d_gene: TRBD2; j_gene: TRBJ2-1; abundance: -; CDR3nt: TGTGCCAGCGGGGTCGGACTAGCTTTCTACAATGAGCAGTTCTTC; CDR3aa: CASGVGLAFYNEQFF
v_gene: TRBV12-3/TRBV12-4; d_gene: -; j_gene: TRBJ2-3; abundance: -; CDR3nt: TGTGCCAGCAGTTTAGCAAGGGGGGATACGCAGTATTTT; CDR3aa: CASSLARGDTQYF
v_gene: TRBV20-1; d_gene: TRBD2; j_gene: TRBJ2-7; abundance: few; CDR3nt: TGCAGTGCTAGTCCGAGCGGGGGGAATTACGAGCAGTACTTC; CDR3aa: CSASPSGGNYEQYF
v_gene: TRBV25-1; d_gene: TRBD2; j_gene: TRBJ2-1; abundance: -; CDR3nt: TGTGCCAGCAGTGAATATAATCTAGCGGGAGGGCTGAATGAGCAGTTCTTC; CDR3aa: CASSEYNLAGGLNEQFF
v_gene: TRBV10-3; d_gene: TRBD1; j_gene: TRBJ2-1; abundance: -; CDR3nt: TGTGCCATCAGTGAAAGACAGGGATCAGGGAATGAGCAGTTCTTC; CDR3aa: CAISERQGSGNEQFF
v_gene: TRBV5-1; d_gene: -; j_gene: TRBJ2-2; abundance: once; CDR3nt: TGCGCCAGCAGCTACCGGGATAGCACCGGGGAGCTGTTTTTT; CDR3aa: CASSYRDSTGELFF
v_gene: TRBV28; d_gene: -; j_gene: TRBJ1-5; abundance: -; CDR3nt: TGTGCCAGCAGTTTACTCCAGGGCCCTAGCAATCAGCCCCAGCATTTT; CDR3aa: CASSLLQGPSNQPQHF
v_gene: TRBV30; d_gene: TRBD1; j_gene: TRBJ1-2; abundance: -; CDR3nt: TGTGCCTGGAGTGTGGACAGGGATACGGGCTACACCTTC; CDR3aa: CAWSVDRDTGYTF
v_gene: TRBV6-5; d_gene: -; j_gene: TRBJ1-5; abundance: once; CDR3nt: TGTGCCAGCAGCCCAGAATATAGCAATCAGCCCCAGCATTTT; CDR3aa: CASSPEYSNQPQHF
v_gene: TRBV29-1; d_gene: -; j_gene: TRBJ1-1; abundance: -; CDR3nt: TGCAGCGCCGTCCTCCGCGGAGGAGGGGACACTGAAGCTTTCTTT; CDR3aa: CSAVLRGGGDTEAFF
v_gene: TRBV7-9; d_gene: TRBD2; j_gene: TRBJ2-5; abundance: -; CDR3nt: TGTGCCAGCAGCTTACGCGGGGGAGAGACCCAGTACTTC; CDR3aa: CASSLRGGETQYF
v_gene: TRBV15; d_gene: TRBD2; j_gene: TRBJ2-3; abundance: -; CDR3nt: TGTGCCACCAGCAGGGGGACTAGGCTAGATACGCAGTATTTT; CDR3aa: CATSRGTRLDTQYF
v_gene: TRBV5-5; d_gene: -; j_gene: TRBJ1-2; abundance: -; CDR3nt: TGTGCCAGCAGCCTAGACAGGTCCAACTATGGCTACACCTTC; CDR3aa: CASSLDRSNYGYTF